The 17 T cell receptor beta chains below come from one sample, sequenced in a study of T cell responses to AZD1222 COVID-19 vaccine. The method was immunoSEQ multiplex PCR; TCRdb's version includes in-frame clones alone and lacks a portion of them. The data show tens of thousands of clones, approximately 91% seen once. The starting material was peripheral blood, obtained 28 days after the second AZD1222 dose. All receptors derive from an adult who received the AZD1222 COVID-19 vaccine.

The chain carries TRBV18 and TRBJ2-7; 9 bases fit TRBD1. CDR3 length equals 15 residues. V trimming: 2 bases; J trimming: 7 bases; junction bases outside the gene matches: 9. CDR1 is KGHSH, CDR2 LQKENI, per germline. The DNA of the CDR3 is TGTGCCAGCTCACCAGCTCTTGGGACAGGGAATGAGCAGTACTTC. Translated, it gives CASSPALGTGNEQYF.

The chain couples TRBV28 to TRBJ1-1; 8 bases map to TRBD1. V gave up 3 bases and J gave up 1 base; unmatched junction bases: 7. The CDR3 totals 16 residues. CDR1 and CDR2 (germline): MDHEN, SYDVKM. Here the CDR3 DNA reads TGTGCCAGCAGTTTTTCAGGGGGCCTTGGGAACACTGAAGCTTTCTTT. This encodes CASSFSGGLGNTEAFF.

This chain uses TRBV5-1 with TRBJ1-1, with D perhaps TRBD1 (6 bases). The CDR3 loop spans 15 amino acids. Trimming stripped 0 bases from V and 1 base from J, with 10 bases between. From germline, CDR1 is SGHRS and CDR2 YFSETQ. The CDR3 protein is CASSLVRTANTEAFF. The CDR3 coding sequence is TGCGCCAGCAGCTTGGTTCGGACAGCGAACACTGAAGCTTTCTTT.

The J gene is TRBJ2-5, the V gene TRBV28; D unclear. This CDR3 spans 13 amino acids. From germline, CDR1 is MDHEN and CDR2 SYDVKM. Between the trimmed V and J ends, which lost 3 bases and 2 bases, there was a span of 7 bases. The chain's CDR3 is CASSFFLQETQYF. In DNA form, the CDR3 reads TGTGCCAGCAGTTTTTTCCTACAAGAGACCCAGTACTTC.

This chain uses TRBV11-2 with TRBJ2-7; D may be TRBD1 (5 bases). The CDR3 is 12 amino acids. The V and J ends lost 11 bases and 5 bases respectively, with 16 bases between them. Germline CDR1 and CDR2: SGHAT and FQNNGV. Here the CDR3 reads CASSGMGNEQYF. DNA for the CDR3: TGTGCCTCCTCAGGGATGGGGAACGAGCAGTACTTC.

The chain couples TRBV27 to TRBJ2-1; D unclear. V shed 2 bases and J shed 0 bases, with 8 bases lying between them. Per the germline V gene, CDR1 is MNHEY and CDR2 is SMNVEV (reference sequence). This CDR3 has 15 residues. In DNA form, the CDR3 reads TGTGCCAGCAGTTTAGGATTGAGCTCCTACAATGAGCAGTTCTTC. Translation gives CASSLGLSSYNEQFF.

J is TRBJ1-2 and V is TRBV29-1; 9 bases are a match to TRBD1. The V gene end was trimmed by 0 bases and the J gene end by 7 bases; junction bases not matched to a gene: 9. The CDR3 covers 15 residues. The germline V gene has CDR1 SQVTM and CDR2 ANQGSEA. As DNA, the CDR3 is TGCAGCGTTGAAGATTGGGACAGGGATAACGGTGGCTACACCTTC. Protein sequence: CSVEDWDRDNGGYTF.

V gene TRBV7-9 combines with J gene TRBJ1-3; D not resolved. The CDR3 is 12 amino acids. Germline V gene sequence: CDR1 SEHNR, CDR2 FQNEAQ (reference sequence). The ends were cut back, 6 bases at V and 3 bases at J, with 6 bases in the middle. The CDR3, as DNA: TGTGCCAGCAGGGTCGGTGGAAACACCATATATTTT. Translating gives CASRVGGNTIYF.

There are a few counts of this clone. The CDR3 is CAISESDTTGFYEQYF. The CDR3 bases are TGTGCCATCAGTGAGTCGGACACCACGGGATTCTACGAGCAGTACTTC. The chain joins TRBV10-3 to TRBJ2-7; D tentatively fits TRBD1 or TRBD2 (5 bases each). Trimming pared 0 bases from V and 3 bases from J, leaving 15 bases between. CDR3 length equals 16 residues. Germline V CDR1 and CDR2: ENHRY, SYGVKD.

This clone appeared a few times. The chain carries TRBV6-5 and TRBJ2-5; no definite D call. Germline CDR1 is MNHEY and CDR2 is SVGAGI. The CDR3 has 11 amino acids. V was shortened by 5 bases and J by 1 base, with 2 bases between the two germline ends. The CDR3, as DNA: TGTGCCAGCAGTCGCCAAGAGACCCAGTACTTC. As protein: CASSRQETQYF.

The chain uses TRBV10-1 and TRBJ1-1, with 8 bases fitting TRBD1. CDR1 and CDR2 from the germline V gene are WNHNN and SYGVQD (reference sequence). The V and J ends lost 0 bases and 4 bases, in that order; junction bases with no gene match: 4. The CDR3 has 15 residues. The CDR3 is CASSESGQGGTEAFF. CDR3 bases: TGCGCCAGCAGTGAGTCAGGACAGGGCGGCACTGAAGCTTTCTTT.

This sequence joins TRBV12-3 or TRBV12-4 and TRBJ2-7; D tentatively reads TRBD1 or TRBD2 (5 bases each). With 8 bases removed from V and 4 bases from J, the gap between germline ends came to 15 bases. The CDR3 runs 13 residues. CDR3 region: CASSLGVRYEQYF. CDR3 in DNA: TGTGCCAGCTCACTGGGGGTTCGGTACGAGCAGTACTTC.

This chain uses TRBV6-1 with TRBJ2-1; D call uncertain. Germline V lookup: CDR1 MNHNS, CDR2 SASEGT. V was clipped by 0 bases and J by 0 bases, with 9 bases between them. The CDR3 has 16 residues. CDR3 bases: TGTGCCAGCAGTGAAGCAGGTGCGGCCTCCTACAATGAGCAGTTCTTC. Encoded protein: CASSEAGAASYNEQFF.

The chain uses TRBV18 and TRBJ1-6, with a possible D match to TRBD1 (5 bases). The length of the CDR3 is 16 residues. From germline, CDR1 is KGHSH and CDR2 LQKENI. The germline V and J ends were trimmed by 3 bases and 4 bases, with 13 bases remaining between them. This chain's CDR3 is CASSPAKQVYNSPLHF. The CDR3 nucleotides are TGTGCCAGCTCACCTGCTAAACAGGTTTATAATTCACCCCTCCACTTT. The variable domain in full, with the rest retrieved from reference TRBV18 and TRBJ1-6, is NAGVMQNPRHLVRRRGQEARLRCSPMKGHSHVYWYRQLPEEGLKFMVYLQKENIIDESGMPKERFSAEFPKEGPSILRIQQVVRGDSAAYFCASSPAKQVYNSPLHFGNGTRLTVT.

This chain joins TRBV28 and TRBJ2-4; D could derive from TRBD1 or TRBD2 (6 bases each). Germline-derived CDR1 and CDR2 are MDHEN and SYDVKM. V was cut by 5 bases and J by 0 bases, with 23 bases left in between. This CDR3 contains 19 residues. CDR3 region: CASSRRDWRDTLAKNIQYF. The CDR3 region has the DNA TGTGCCAGCAGTCGCCGGGACTGGCGGGACACTCTAGCCAAAAACATTCAGTACTTC.

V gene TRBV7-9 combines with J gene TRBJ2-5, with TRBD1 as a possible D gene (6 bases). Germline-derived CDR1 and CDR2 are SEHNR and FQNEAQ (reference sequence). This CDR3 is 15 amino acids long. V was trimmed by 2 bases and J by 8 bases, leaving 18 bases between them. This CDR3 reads CASSLSRQVTATQYF. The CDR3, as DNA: TGTGCCAGCAGCTTAAGTCGACAGGTAACGGCCACCCAGTACTTC.

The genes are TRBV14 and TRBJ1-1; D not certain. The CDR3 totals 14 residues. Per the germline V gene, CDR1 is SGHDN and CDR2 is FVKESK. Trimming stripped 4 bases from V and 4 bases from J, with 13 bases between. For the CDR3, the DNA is TGTGCCAGCAGCCCCGACATGGGGTTCACTGAAGCTTTCTTT. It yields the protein CASSPDMGFTEAFF.